These 3 T cell receptor beta chains came from one sample sequenced in a study of CD8+ T cells in alopecia areata. Treatment meaning: oral pan-JAK inhibitor, 5-10 mg twice daily. RNA was extracted and reverse transcribed into cDNA as the sequencing template. The table came from immunoSEQ multiplex PCR; TCRdb's copy has only in-frame clones and leaves some out. The sample holds fewer than 250,000 clones, around 56% seen once. This sample comprised CD4+ T cells sorted from blood, obtained at week 4, from a patient treated with tofacitinib. The receptor source for this set is a human donor with alopecia areata.

This clone was detected a few times. The V and J genes are TRBV5-6 and TRBJ1-2, with no clear D. The germline V gene has CDR1 SGHDT and CDR2 YYEEEE. This CDR3 contains 11 residues. With 1 base removed from V and 6 bases from J, the gap between germline ends came to 4 bases. The CDR3 loop reads CASSLSHGYTF. The CDR3 DNA reads TGTGCCAGCAGCTTGAGCCATGGCTACACCTTC.

The DNA of the CDR3 is TGTGCCAGCAAGAGCGGGAGAGGGGAGACCCAGTACTTC. Amino acid sequence: CASKSGRGETQYF. V usage is TRBV13 and J usage is TRBJ2-5; TRBD2 matches at 8 bases. The ends lost 7 bases at V and 5 bases at J; junction bases unmatched: 6. Germline lookup yields CDR1 PRHDT and CDR2 FYEKMQ (reference sequence). The CDR3 is made up of 13 amino acids.

The CDR3 bases are TGCGCCAGCAGCCTTACTAGCGGGAGGTCCTACGAGCAGTACTTC. Residues: CASSLTSGRSYEQYF. The V and J genes are TRBV4-1 and TRBJ2-7, with 12 bases matching TRBD2. This CDR3 spans 15 amino acids. Germline CDR1 and CDR2: MGHRA and YSYEKL. The V segment lost 4 bases and the J segment 1 base; nucleotides outside the gene matches: 2.